A single sample is the source of the 25 T cell receptor beta chains below, sequenced in a study of CD8+ T cells in alopecia areata. Treatment in this sample: oral pan-JAK inhibitor, 5-10 mg twice daily. Sequencing used cDNA as its template, made by extracting RNA and reverse transcribing it. Only in-frame clones appear in the TCRdb table, and some are missing; sequencing was by immunoSEQ multiplex PCR. The sample lists around 290,000 clones, roughly 60% occurring once. The sequences come from CD4+ T cells sorted from blood, collected at week 24, from a patient treated with tofacitinib. All receptors come from a human donor with alopecia areata.

The chain links TRBV5-6 to TRBJ2-5; D not certain. V was pared by 3 bases and J by 4 bases, with 4 bases between. This CDR3 has 11 amino acids. CDR1 is SGHDT, CDR2 YYEEEE, per germline. The CDR3 reads CASSYAETQYF. The DNA for the CDR3 is TGTGCCAGCAGCTACGCAGAGACCCAGTACTTC.

This rearrangement joins TRBV5-4 to TRBJ1-1; 10 nucleotides align to TRBD1. Looked up from germline, CDR1 is SGHNT and CDR2 is YYREEE (reference sequence). V was clipped by 6 bases and J by 0 bases; unmatched bases: 11. This CDR3 has 17 amino acids. CDR3 nucleotides: TGTGCCAGCATCGAGACCCGGGACAGGGGACTGAACACTGAAGCTTTCTTT. Amino acid sequence: CASIETRDRGLNTEAFF.

This clone was picked up one time. The rearrangement uses TRBV28 and TRBJ1-5; D call uncertain. Per germline, CDR1 MDHEN and CDR2 SYDVKM. The germline V and J ends were trimmed by 5 bases and 2 bases, with 13 bases remaining between them. This CDR3 has 15 residues. CDR3 sequence reads: CASSPLWGGNQPQHF. For the CDR3, the DNA is TGTGCCAGCAGTCCCCTCTGGGGTGGCAATCAGCCCCAGCATTTT.

This chain links TRBV4-2 with TRBJ2-2; 12 nucleotides line up with TRBD2. This CDR3 spans 16 amino acids. J gave up 6 bases and V 4 bases, and 6 bases lay outside the gene matches. Germline loops: CDR1 LGHNA, CDR2 YNFKEQ. The DNA for the CDR3 is TGTGCCAGCAGCCCCCCTAGCGGGGGGGCCGCCGGGGAGCTGTTTTTT. The encoded protein is CASSPPSGGAAGELFF.

The V and J genes are TRBV29-1 and TRBJ1-2; D possibly corresponds to TRBD1 (5 bases). The CDR3 is 13 residues long. The germline V gene has CDR1 SQVTM and CDR2 ANQGSEA. The ends were cut back, 4 bases at V and 7 bases at J, with 16 bases in the middle. CDR3: CSVAGTPGGGYTF. The CDR3, as DNA: TGCAGCGTTGCCGGGACTCCCGGAGGTGGCTACACCTTC.

The CDR3 nucleotides are TGTGCCAGCAGTTACTCTCTATCGGAGTCAGCTTTCTTT. Amino acids: CASSYSLSESAFF. The chain has TRBV6-5 and TRBJ1-1; D call uncertain. The V end lost 0 bases, the J end lost 10 bases, and 12 bases lay between the germline ends. Per the germline V gene, CDR1 is MNHEY and CDR2 is SVGAGI. The CDR3 runs 13 residues.

The chain couples TRBV5-4 to TRBJ1-5; D uncertain. Germline CDR1 is SGHNT and CDR2 is YYREEE (reference sequence). Trimming stripped 0 bases from V and 4 bases from J, with 14 bases between. There are 16 residues in the CDR3. CDR3 bases: TGTGCCAGCAGCTTGGATGGAGGGAACCGGAATCAGCCCCAGCATTTT. This codes for CASSLDGGNRNQPQHF.

The chain links TRBV29-1 to TRBJ1-1; 7 nucleotides align to TRBD1. This CDR3 has 16 residues. V was clipped by 6 bases and J by 0 bases; unmatched bases: 13. The V gene's germline CDR1 is SQVTM and CDR2 ANQGSEA. In DNA form, the CDR3 reads TGCAGCGTCTCCGGGGGACAGACCGTCTTGAACACTGAAGCTTTCTTT. It specifies CSVSGGQTVLNTEAFF.

The CDR3 region is CASKGQNSPLHF. The DNA of the CDR3 is TGTGCCAGCAAGGGACAGAATTCACCCCTCCACTTT. The rearrangement uses TRBV27 and TRBJ1-6; TRBD1 matches at 7 bases. The CDR3 covers 12 residues. The junction had 1 base not matched to a gene; V was cut back by 7 bases and J by 7 bases. Per the germline V gene, CDR1 is MNHEY and CDR2 is SMNVEV (reference sequence).

This clone has a handful of counts. This rearrangement joins TRBV28 to TRBJ2-1, with 8 bases identical to TRBD1. Per germline, CDR1 MDHEN and CDR2 SYDVKM. The length of the CDR3 is 15 residues. The V and J ends lost 6 bases and 5 bases, in that order; junction bases with no gene match: 9. CDR3: CASSQTGEGNNEQFF. CDR3 DNA sequence: TGTGCCAGCAGCCAGACAGGGGAAGGGAACAATGAGCAGTTCTTC.

The gene calls are TRBV29-1 and TRBJ2-2; the D is unclear. The CDR3 is made up of 11 amino acids. Germline CDR1 and CDR2: SQVTM and ANQGSEA. Deletions cut 2 bases from V and 7 bases from J, with 5 bases between. CDR3 loop: CSVERIGELFF. CDR3 bases: TGCAGCGTTGAAAGGATCGGGGAGCTGTTTTTT.

V is TRBV30 and J is TRBJ1-6; D is unresolved. Trimming took off 2 bases at V and 6 bases at J, with 5 bases between the two ends. The germline CDR1 and CDR2 sequences are GTSNPN and SVGIG (reference sequence). The CDR3 covers 12 residues. The chain's CDR3 is CAWSTPNSPLHF. The CDR3 DNA reads as TGTGCCTGGAGTACTCCTAATTCACCCCTCCACTTT. The variable domain in full, with the rest retrieved from reference TRBV30 and TRBJ1-6, is SQTIHQWPATLVQPVGSPLSLECTVEGTSNPNLYWYRQAAGRGLQLLFYSVGIGQISSEVPQNLSASRPQDRQFILSSKKLLLSDSGFYLCAWSTPNSPLHFGNGTRLTVT.

This chain uses TRBV7-2 with TRBJ2-1; tentative D call: TRBD2 (6 bases). Trimming removed 0 bases at V and 0 bases at J, with 15 bases between. Germline V gives CDR1 SGHTA, CDR2 FQGNSA. The CDR3 is 18 amino acids. This CDR3 is CASSLASAGTSSYNEQFF. In DNA form, the CDR3 reads TGTGCCAGCAGCTTAGCTTCGGCGGGGACGAGCTCCTACAATGAGCAGTTCTTC.

The DNA for the CDR3 is TGTGCCAGTAGTATAATCGGCAGGTGGCAGCCCCAGCATTTT. Translation: CASSIIGRWQPQHF. The chain recombines TRBV19 with TRBJ1-5; D ambiguous. This CDR3 spans 14 amino acids. Trimming pared 2 bases from V and 7 bases from J, leaving 12 bases between. The V gene's germline CDR1 is LNHDA and CDR2 SQIVND (reference sequence).

This clone was picked up a small number of times. The chain has TRBV7-3 and TRBJ1-6; 7 nucleotides agree with TRBD1. Germline values: CDR1 SGHTA, CDR2 FQGTGA. CDR3 size: 13 residues. J was trimmed by 7 bases and V by 3 bases; bases with no gene match: 0. The CDR3 spells CASSLDRNSPLHF. CDR3 DNA sequence: TGTGCCAGCAGCTTGGACAGGAATTCACCCCTCCACTTT.

The genes are TRBV5-1 and TRBJ2-5, with 8 nucleotides matching TRBD1. J was trimmed by 3 bases and V by 4 bases; bases with no gene match: 5. This CDR3 comprises 14 residues. Germline V gene sequence: CDR1 SGHRS, CDR2 YFSETQ. Written as DNA, the CDR3 is TGCGCCAGCAGCCCCGGACAGGGAAAAGAGACCCAGTACTTC. The encoded protein is CASSPGQGKETQYF.

This clone has more than one count but fewer than ten. V and J are TRBV5-1 and TRBJ2-1, with unresolved D. The CDR3 totals 13 residues. The ends were cut back, 7 bases at V and 8 bases at J, with 16 bases in the middle. CDR1 and CDR2 from the germline V gene are SGHRS and YFSETQ. CDR3 in DNA: TGCGCCAGCCTCGTCAAATTCGTGTATGAGCAGTTCTTC. This translates into CASLVKFVYEQFF.

The V call is TRBV9, the J call TRBJ2-5, with TRBD2 matching 7 bases. Germline CDR1 is SGDLS and CDR2 is YYNGEE. V trimming: 3 bases; J trimming: 3 bases; junction bases outside the gene matches: 5. There are 14 residues in the CDR3. CDR3 loop: CASSDASGEETQYF. DNA of the CDR3: TGTGCCAGCAGCGACGCTAGCGGCGAAGAGACCCAGTACTTC. Complete variable domain (other parts from reference TRBV9 and TRBJ2-5): DSGVTQTPKHLITATGQRVTLRCSPRSGDLSVYWYQQSLDQGLQFLIQYYNGEERAKGNILERFSAQQFPDLHSELNLSSLELGDSALYFCASSDASGEETQYFGPGTRLLVL.

This clone was counted once. Other DNA sequences in this specimen translate into the identical CDR3. The V call is TRBV9, the J call TRBJ1-2; 11 bases line up with TRBD1. The V gene end was trimmed by 4 bases and the J gene end by 5 bases; junction bases not matched to a gene: 4. Per the germline V gene, CDR1 is SGDLS and CDR2 is YYNGEE. CDR3 length: 14 residues. CDR3 amino acids: CASSPGTGGYGYTF. CDR3 DNA sequence: TGTGCCAGCAGCCCGGGGACAGGGGGTTATGGCTACACCTTC.

J is TRBJ2-5 and V is TRBV7-9; 10 nucleotides match TRBD2. J was trimmed by 7 bases and V by 3 bases; bases with no gene match: 5. The CDR3 is 14 amino acids. The V gene's germline CDR1 is SEHNR and CDR2 FQNEAQ (reference sequence). CDR3 nucleotides: TGTGCCAGCAGCTTGGGGACTAGCGTCGGGACCCAGTACTTC. This gives the protein CASSLGTSVGTQYF.

V gene TRBV29-1 combines with J gene TRBJ2-3, with D unresolved. V was clipped by 3 bases and J by 2 bases, with 18 bases between them. Germline-derived CDR1 and CDR2 are SQVTM and ANQGSEA. The CDR3 totals 16 residues. This CDR3 reads CSVDSILLGLTDTQYF. CDR3 bases: TGCAGCGTTGATAGTATCCTCCTAGGCCTCACAGATACGCAGTATTTT.

The chain links TRBV25-1 to TRBJ2-5; TRBD1 aligns across 9 bases. The trim removed 5 bases at V and 5 bases at J, leaving 9 bases unmatched. Germline CDR1 MGHDK, CDR2 SYGVNS. The CDR3 is 15 residues long. As DNA, the CDR3 is TGTGCCAGCAGTACCCGACAGGGGGTATTCGAGACCCAGTACTTC. Protein: CASSTRQGVFETQYF.

This clone was detected a few times. This chain connects TRBV29-1 to TRBJ2-5; 12 nucleotides agree with TRBD1. CDR3 length: 14 residues. V lost 5 bases, J lost 5 bases, and 6 bases stayed unmatched. The germline V gene encodes CDR1 SQVTM and CDR2 ANQGSEA. The CDR3 is CSVRGTGGMETQYF. In DNA, the CDR3 is TGCAGCGTTCGGGGGACAGGGGGCATGGAGACCCAGTACTTC.

The rearrangement links TRBV2 to TRBJ1-1; D is undetermined. V lost 8 bases and J lost 1, with 8 bases in between. CDR3 length equals 12 residues. The germline V gene has CDR1 SNHLY and CDR2 FYNNEI. CDR3 DNA: TGTGCCAGCTCCCGGCGGAACACTGAAGCTTTCTTT. Encoded protein: CASSRRNTEAFF.

The CDR3 here is CAWKGHVYNSPLHF. The CDR3 nucleotides read TGTGCCTGGAAGGGACACGTCTATAATTCACCCCTCCACTTT. The chain is built from TRBV30 and TRBJ1-6; possibly TRBD1 for D (6 bases). Germline CDR1 GTSNPN, CDR2 SVGIG (reference sequence). The CDR3 is 14 amino acids. The V end lost 4 bases, the J end lost 3 bases, and 10 bases lay between the germline ends.